The TCR beta chain under discussion was sequenced for a study of monozygotic twins with inflammatory bowel disease (dated by TCRdb to between 2018 and 2021). About the study as a whole: In total, about 28 monozygotic twin pairs made up the full study: 19 Danish pairs, all IBD-discordant, plus nine German pairs, of which four were IBD-concordant and five were IBD-discordant. Disease-associated traits were sought mainly through comparisons between IBD patients and their genetically identical healthy co-twins within discordant pairs. Each individual had, on average, about 151 000 unique TCRalpha sequences and 181 000 unique TCRbeta sequences available for analysis.

From each donor, an approximately 2.5 ml peripheral blood sample was collected into PAXgene tubes and stored at -80 degrees C. Without T cell sorting, total RNA was isolated from whole blood using the PAXgene blood miRNA kit on an automated QIAcube. Peripheral blood from monozygotic twin pairs concordant or discordant for inflammatory bowel disease was subjected to deep TCRalpha and TCRbeta repertoire profiling with unique molecular barcoding. Smoking habits were recorded for all twin pairs, and each individual was classified as a current, former or never smoker. On the study overall, not on this receptor specifically: Repertoire similarity did not differ between concordant and discordant twins, possibly due to limited statistical power. A decrease in TCRbeta repertoire diversity, as measured by inverse Simpson index, was observed in IBD patients compared with their healthy co-twins. Distinction between different T cell subtypes could not be achieved in the analysis. Background noise and inter-individual variability may have been introduced into the repertoires by the differing immunosuppressive treatments among patients. No single strong signal or clonotype linked to IBD turned up in the results, so the idea that one exists was not supported. Fewer clonotypes were shared with other individuals by IBD patients than by healthy twins, most markedly in patients showing signs of disease activity.

A remark on this clonotype: The specificity of this receptor is unknown.

The library was made by 5' RACE. Preparation of each TCR library used approximately 4,000 ng of total RNA. For each sample, cDNA synthesis was carried out in eight separate reactions using SMARTScribe reverse transcriptase. During cDNA synthesis, template switching introduced unique molecular identifiers that contained a 6-nucleotide sample barcode. Two nested PCRs of around 16 and 10 cycles amplified the TCRalpha and TCRbeta cDNA, and bead purification followed each PCR. Before amplification, cDNA was treated with uracil DNA-glycosylase and purified using the QIAquick PCR purification kit. The second PCR added Illumina TruSeq-compatible adapters along with sample-specific barcodes. TapeStation and Qubit were used to check library quality and concentration, and 5 to 6 ng of each library went into the pool. Sequencing of the pooled libraries was done on an Illumina HiSeq2500 single-index Rapid Run using custom sequencing primers and 2 x 100 bp reads. The authors' pipeline ran thus. MiGEC version 1.2.6 was used for UMI-based consensus assembly, which corrected PCR and sequencing errors. MiXCR version 2.1.1 handled V(D)J alignment, clonotype assembly and CDR3 extraction. To normalise gene usage, clonotype sharing and MAIT/NKT TCR abundance, the analysis used the top 1000, 10 000 and 20 000 clonotypes per sample. Diversity was computed as the inverse Simpson index with the vegan R package after downsampling to 27 000 UMIs. Paired Mann-Whitney U tests were applied to discordant twin pairs, and Benjamini-Hochberg correction was used for multiple testing. Through TCRdb reprocessing, the reads give one entry per CDR3 protein sequence; DNA is omitted. The authors' filters were not applied to this entry. This sample's records show roughly 200,000 distinct CDR3 sequences. The ten largest clonotypes hold approximately 1.5% of the sample.

The germline V gene sets CDR1 to SGHRS and CDR2 to YFSETQ. The CDR3 goes from the cysteine to the phenylalanine over 14 residues. This entry has no DNA. The receptor chain draws on TRBV5-1 and TRBJ1-6. The sample taken for sequencing was blood. The clonotype was recovered from a human donor with ulcerative colitis or Crohn's disease, or a healthy co-twin of an affected twin (not recorded which). The CDR3 region: CASSLALTNSPLHF. Full variable domain (CDR3 extended with the reference TRBV5-1 and TRBJ1-6 proteins): KAGVTQTPRYLIKTRGQQVTLSCSPISGHRSVSWYQQTPGQGLQFLFEYFSETQRNKGNFPGRFSGRQFSNSRSEMNVSTLELGDSALYLCASSLALTNSPLHFGNGTRLTVT.